Sequencing of this TCR beta chain was carried out in a study of OX40 agonist ivuxolimab in advanced cancers. Study details: Ivuxolimab, an agonist antibody against OX40 (CD134), was given to patients.

To note about this clone: The antigen remains unidentified.

Here immunoSEQ multiplex PCR was the method, and the copy in TCRdb shows in-frame clones only, minus some. Of more than 70,000 clones in the sample, roughly four fifths are singletons; the top ten hold 5%. General observations from the study: Clones of CD4+ and CD8+ blood T cells grew by week 6 at doses of 0.1 to 3.0 mg/kg. Clonal expansion was among the lowest in partial responders at 0.1-3.0 mg/kg, especially CD8+. CD4+ T cells averaged fewer expanded clones than CD8+ T cells.

The source is an adult with an advanced solid tumor such as melanoma, head and neck, liver or kidney cancer. The input for sequencing was CD4+ or CD8+ T cells sorted from blood, taken in a trial of the OX40 agonist ivuxolimab.

Here the CDR3 DNA reads TGTGCCAGTAGTATAGCACGTCAGCCCCAGCATTTT. It encodes CASSIARQPQHF. The rearrangement links TRBV19 to TRBJ1-5; no firm D call. Trimming removed 1 base from V and 6 bases from J, with 4 bases in between. Germline CDR1 reads LNHDA; CDR2 reads SQIVND (reference sequence). The CDR3 has 12 amino acids.